This paragraph covers one T cell receptor (beta chain) sequence. Its specificity is unknown. The data belong to a study of CD8 T cells in ankylosing spondylitis. Whole-study results and caveats: In ankylosing spondylitis blood, a motif of eight highly homologous TCR beta variants appeared characteristic.

CDR3 size: 13 residues. CDR1 and CDR2 from the germline V gene are SEHNR and FQNEAQ (reference sequence). With 5 bases removed from V and 6 bases from J, the gap between germline ends came to 11 bases. TCRdb re-derived calls from the 5' RACE reads in MiXCR, one entry per CDR3 protein. The sample contains roughly 700,000 distinct CDR3 sequences, 15% to 20% of which appear only once. The sequence was collected from a male donor with ankylosing spondylitis. Source material: blood, either unsorted or a sorted T cell fraction (not recorded which). V gene TRBV7-9 combines with J gene TRBJ2-1; D might be TRBD2 (5 bases). CDR3 bases: TGTGCCAGCAGCGGTCCGGCGGGCAATGAGCAGTTCTTC. As protein: CASSGPAGNEQFF.